This TCR beta chain stems from a study of T cells in localized non-small cell lung cancer (dated by TCRdb to about 2020). The study in broad terms: T cell repertoires of hundreds of early-stage NSCLC patients were analyzed, with tumors being compared against uninvolved tumor-adjacent lungs. All 220 or so NSCLC patients in the cohort were treatment-naive and had localized lung tumors that were resected. A mean age of approximately 66 years was recorded for the NSCLC patients, of whom approximately 130 were male and about a hundred were female. Here is what the overall study found, with its caveats: A median of approximately 53 of the top 100 tumor clones turned up in the paired uninvolved adjacent lung, and fewer than 35 of those clones also ranked among the top 100 of that same adjacent lung. Because multi-region tumor sequencing was not done, intratumor heterogeneity could not be ruled out. Higher blood T cell density associated with longer overall survival, while higher adjacent-lung clonality associated with shorter survival. Because of the exploratory design, TCR variables were selected using unadjusted p-values without false-discovery rate correction. The highest T cell clonality was observed in uninvolved tumor-adjacent lung, where clonality exceeded that of tumor, suggesting that antigenic responses were more focused in uninvolved tumor-adjacent lung.

Remarks on this clone: Its target antigen remains unknown. Base quality data are lacking; no much larger clone is found one base away.

V is trimmed back by 10 bases and J by 0 bases, and the junction contains 10 bases that no gene match accounts for. According to the germline V gene, CDR1 reads MNHNS and CDR2 reads SASEGT. Measured from the cysteine to the phenylalanine, the CDR3 is 15 residues long. The retained sequence is limited to the CDR3, 45 bases, with the frame set at the first base. The immunoSEQ Assay was used to sequence TCR beta CDR3 regions from DNA. The paper's data handling went like this. To compute T cell density, TCR beta template counts were normalized to usable DNA, which was estimated by amplifying housekeeping genes. Richness was estimated using the preseqR package, with extrapolation to 400,000 templates for PBMC samples and to 120,000 templates for tissue samples. Clonality was taken to be one minus Pielou's evenness. Tissue-enriched TCRs were identified through differential abundance testing performed on productive amino-acid clonotypes, with a minimum total count of 5 and an alpha of 0.1. The Jaccard Index and the Morisita Overlap Index were used to measure how much the repertoires overlapped between compartments. GLIPH clustered TCR beta CDR3s with public tetramer-defined viral CDR3s; viral motifs required at least three viral sequences plus V-gene enrichment. TCRdb carries this immuneACCESS record with in-frame sequences only. Its versions omit some clonotypes, under half of them owing to an unresolved V gene in the studies checked, with the rest unexplained. V, J and clone size were drawn from that table, and D and trimming were deduced from the DNA. The sample data list 70,000 to 80,000 clones, and 88% of these were observed just once. Around a fifth of the sample goes to the ten largest clones.

At diagnosis, tumor, uninvolved tumor-adjacent lung and peripheral blood were collected and then preserved as a mix of FFPE and fresh-frozen material. Blood samples were analyzed as peripheral blood mononuclear cells for TCR repertoire profiling. Rearrangement joined TRBV6-1 to TRBJ1-1; 8 bases in between match TRBD1. This TCR derives from a woman aged 35 to 70 with stage I squamous cell lung carcinoma. Source: peripheral blood, taken before any cancer treatment. The CDR3 in this case is CANQRQGAVNTEAFF. The bases are TGTGCCAACCAAAGGCAGGGGGCGGTGAACACTGAAGCTTTCTTT.